This note documents a single T cell receptor (beta chain) sequence. This record comes from a study of early T cells in non-severe SARS-CoV-2 infection. Study overall: Alpha and beta chains were unpaired, from unsorted whole-blood bulk RNA.

This CDR3 region has 16 residues. With V trimmed by 3 bases and J by 5 bases, 8 bases remained unmatched. Germline lookup yields CDR1 SGDLS and CDR2 YYNGEE. One entry per CDR3 protein results from TCRdb running MiXCR on the 5' RACE reads. The sample lists some 62,000 distinct CDR3 sequences; roughly 8.8% were seen once. The sequencing sample was made of whole blood. The sequence came from an adult who was a healthcare worker with PCR-confirmed SARS-CoV-2 infection or an uninfected control (not recorded which). The chain recombines TRBV9 with TRBJ2-5; 12 bases align to TRBD2. The CDR3 region has the DNA TGTGCCAGCAGCGCCTCGACCGGACTAGCGGGGGAGACCCAGTACTTC. As protein: CASSASTGLAGETQYF.